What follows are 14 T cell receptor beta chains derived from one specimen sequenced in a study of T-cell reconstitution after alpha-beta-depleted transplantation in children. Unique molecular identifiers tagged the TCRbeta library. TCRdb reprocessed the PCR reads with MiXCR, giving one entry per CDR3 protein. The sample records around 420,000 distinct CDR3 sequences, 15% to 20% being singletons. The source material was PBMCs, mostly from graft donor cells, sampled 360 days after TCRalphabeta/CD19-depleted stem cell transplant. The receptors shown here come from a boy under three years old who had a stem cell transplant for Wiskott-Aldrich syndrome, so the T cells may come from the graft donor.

The CDR3 DNA reads TGCGCCAGCAGCCGAAAACAGGGGACCGCCGCGGGCAATGAGCAGTTCTTC. Its translation: CASSRKQGTAAGNEQFF. The chain couples TRBV4-1 to TRBJ2-1, with 7 bases aligning to TRBD1. V trimming: 4 bases; J trimming: 6 bases; junction bases outside the gene matches: 15. This CDR3 is 17 amino acids long. Looked up from germline, CDR1 is MGHRA and CDR2 is YSYEKL.

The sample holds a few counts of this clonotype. The DNA of the CDR3 is TGTGCCAGCAGCCCATTAGCGGGAGTCCCTTACAATGAGCAGTTCTTC. Translation gives CASSPLAGVPYNEQFF. The J gene is TRBJ2-1, the V gene TRBV7-9; 9 bases match TRBD2. Germline V gene lookup returns CDR1 SEHNR and CDR2 FQNEAQ (reference sequence). The CDR3 covers 16 residues. The V segment lost 5 bases and the J segment 4 bases; nucleotides outside the gene matches: 9.

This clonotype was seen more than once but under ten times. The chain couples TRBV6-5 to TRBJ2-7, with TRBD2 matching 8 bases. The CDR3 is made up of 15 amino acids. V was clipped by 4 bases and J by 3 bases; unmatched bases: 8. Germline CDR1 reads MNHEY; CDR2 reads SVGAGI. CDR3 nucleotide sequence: TGTGCCAGCAGTTCCGGCGGACTAGCTAGCTACGAGCAGTACTTC. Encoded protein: CASSSGGLASYEQYF.

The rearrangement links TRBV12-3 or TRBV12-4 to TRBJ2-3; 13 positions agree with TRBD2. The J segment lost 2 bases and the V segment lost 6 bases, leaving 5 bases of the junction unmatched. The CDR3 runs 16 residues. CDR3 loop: CASSLGLAGITDTQYF. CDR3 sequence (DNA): TGTGCCAGCAGCCTGGGACTAGCGGGGATCACAGATACGCAGTATTTT.

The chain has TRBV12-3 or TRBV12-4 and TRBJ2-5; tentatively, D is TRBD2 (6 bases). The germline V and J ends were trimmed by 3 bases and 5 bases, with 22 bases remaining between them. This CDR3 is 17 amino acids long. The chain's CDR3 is CASSFRGGPGGMETQYF. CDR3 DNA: TGTGCCAGCAGTTTTAGAGGCGGCCCTGGGGGGATGGAGACCCAGTACTTC.

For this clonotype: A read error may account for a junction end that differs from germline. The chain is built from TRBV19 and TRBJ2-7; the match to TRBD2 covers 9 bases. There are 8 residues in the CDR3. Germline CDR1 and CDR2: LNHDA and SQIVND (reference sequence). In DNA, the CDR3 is TGTGCCAGTGGGACTAGCAGCTTC. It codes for CASGTSSF.

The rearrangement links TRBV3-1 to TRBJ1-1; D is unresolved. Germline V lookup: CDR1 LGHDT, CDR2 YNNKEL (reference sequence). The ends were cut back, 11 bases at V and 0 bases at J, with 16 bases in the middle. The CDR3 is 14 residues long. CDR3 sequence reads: CAFSRGFVNTEAFF. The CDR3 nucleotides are TGTGCCTTCAGCCGAGGGTTCGTGAACACTGAAGCTTTCTTT.

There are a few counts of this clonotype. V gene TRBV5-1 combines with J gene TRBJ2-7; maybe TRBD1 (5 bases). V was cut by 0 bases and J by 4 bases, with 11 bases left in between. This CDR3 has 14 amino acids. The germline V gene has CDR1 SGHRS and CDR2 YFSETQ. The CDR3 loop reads CASSLVGAWYEQYF. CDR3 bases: TGCGCCAGCAGCTTGGTTGGGGCTTGGTACGAGCAGTACTTC.

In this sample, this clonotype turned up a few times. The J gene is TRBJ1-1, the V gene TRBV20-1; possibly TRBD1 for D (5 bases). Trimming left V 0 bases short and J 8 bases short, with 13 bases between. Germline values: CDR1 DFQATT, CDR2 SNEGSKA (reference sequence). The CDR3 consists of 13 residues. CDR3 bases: TGCAGTGCTAGAGATAGGATTGGGGGGGAAGCTTTCTTT. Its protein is CSARDRIGGEAFF.

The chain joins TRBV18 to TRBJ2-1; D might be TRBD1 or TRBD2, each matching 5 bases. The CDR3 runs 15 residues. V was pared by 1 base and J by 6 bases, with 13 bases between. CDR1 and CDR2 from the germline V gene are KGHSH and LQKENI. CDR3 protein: CASSPLGAGSNEQFF. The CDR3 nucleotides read TGTGCCAGCTCACCACTAGGGGCAGGGAGCAATGAGCAGTTCTTC.

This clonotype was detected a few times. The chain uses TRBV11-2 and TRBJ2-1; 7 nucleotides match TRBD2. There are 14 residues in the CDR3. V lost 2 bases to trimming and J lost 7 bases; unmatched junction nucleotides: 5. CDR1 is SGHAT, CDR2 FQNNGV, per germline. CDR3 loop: CASSLRRERNEQFF. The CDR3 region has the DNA TGTGCCAGCAGCTTAAGGCGGGAGAGGAATGAGCAGTTCTTC.

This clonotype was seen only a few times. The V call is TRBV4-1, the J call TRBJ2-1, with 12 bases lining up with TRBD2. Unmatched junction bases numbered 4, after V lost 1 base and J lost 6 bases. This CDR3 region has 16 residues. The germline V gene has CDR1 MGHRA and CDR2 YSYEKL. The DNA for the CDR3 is TGCGCCAGCAGCCAAGTTGGACTAGCGGGGAGCAATGAGCAGTTCTTC. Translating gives CASSQVGLAGSNEQFF.

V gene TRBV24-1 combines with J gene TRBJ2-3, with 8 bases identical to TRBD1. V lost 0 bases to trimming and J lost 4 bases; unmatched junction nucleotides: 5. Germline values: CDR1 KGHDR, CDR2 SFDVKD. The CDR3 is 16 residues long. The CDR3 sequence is CATSDLGRGLPDTQYF. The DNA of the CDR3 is TGTGCCACCAGTGATTTGGGCAGGGGGCTCCCAGATACGCAGTATTTT.

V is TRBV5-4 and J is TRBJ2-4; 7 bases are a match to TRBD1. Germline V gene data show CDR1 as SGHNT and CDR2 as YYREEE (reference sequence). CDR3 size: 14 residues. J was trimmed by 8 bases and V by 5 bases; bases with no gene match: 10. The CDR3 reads CASSSDRERDIQYF. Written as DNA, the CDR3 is TGTGCCAGCAGTTCTGACAGGGAAAGAGACATTCAGTACTTC.